The entry below describes one TCR beta chain. This clonotype was picked up a small number of times. It has no known antigen specificity. No base-level quality is on record; no much larger clone is a single base apart. This entry is derived from a study of T-cell memory formation after mild COVID-19 (dated by TCRdb to the early 2020s). About the investigation overall: TCR sequence clusters from the two donors were found to be largely donor specific. Two young, previously healthy adult volunteers, one female and one male, were included in the cohort. In a couple of donors, T-cell clones that expanded and contracted after mild COVID-19 were tracked by sequencing TCRalpha and TCRbeta repertoires over time.

Summary of the overall study and its limitations: Clones that contracted from day 15 to 85 showed balanced CD4/CD8 phenotypes, whereas a second wave of clones that expanded from day 15 to 37 leaned towards CD4+. Only two mild cases were covered by the study, and larger cohorts that include severe cases with pre-infection samples were considered necessary. Whether the second-wave clones peaking on day 37 were SARS-CoV-2 specific was not confirmed. Contracting CD4+ clones were found mainly in CM and EM memory subsets, while CD8+ clones were enriched in EMRA. Some responding clones were detected in pre-infection memory, suggesting pre-existing cross-reactive memory T cells joined the SARS-CoV-2 response.

Sequencing used an Illumina NovaSeq 6000. TCRalpha and TCRbeta cDNA libraries were constructed by 5'RACE with constant-segment primers, with sample barcodes and unique molecular identifiers being introduced. RNA was extracted from every sample with Trizol reagent. The libraries were amplified in two PCR steps, and the second step added a second sample barcode and Illumina TruSeq adapters. Sequencing of libraries was performed on an Illumina NovaSeq with 2 x 150 bp paired-end reads. The authors' pipeline ran thus. With migec v1.2.7, reads were demultiplexed and then collapsed into UMI-guided consensus sequences. Using mixcr v2.1.11, UMI consensuses were aligned to TRA and TRB V and J templates and then assembled into clonotypes. Expanded or contracted clonotypes were those called significant by both edgeR and NoisET, with noise models trained on biological replicates. For edgeR calls, a false discovery rate-adjusted p below 0.01 and a log2 fold-change threshold of 1 were applied. As an exploratory analysis of dynamics, max-normalized trajectories of the 1000 most abundant clonotypes were examined with PCA combined with hierarchical clustering. Separately sequenced CD4+ and CD8+ repertoires were used to assign a CD4 or CD8 phenotype to each responding clone. TCRdb trimmed public reads at Q25 via fastp, called clones via MiXCR and kept in-frame beta chains. When rows share a CDR3 protein, they turn into one entry using the most common DNA and genes. These V and J calls derive from TCRdb rather than the authors' analysis. The sample table records 95,000 to 120,000 distinct CDR3 sequences; 22% of these occur just once. The top ten clonotypes cover 41% of the sample.

Ficoll-Paque density gradient centrifugation was the method used to isolate PBMCs. The sequence was collected from a man between 18 and 29 years old who had mild COVID-19 (a few samples of this study predate the infection). The sample titles of this study are shuffled in the database, so cell type and time point are left out; the donor was told from shared clones. Sequencing was performed on PBMCs or a T cell subset sorted from them (not recorded which).

For the CDR3, the sequence is CASSTDSPEAFF. The DNA is TGTGCCAGCAGCACGGACAGCCCTGAAGCTTTCTTT. Recombination joined TRBV13 with TRBJ1-1; a tentative D call is TRBD1 (6 bases match). V loses 5 bases of germline sequence and J loses 6 bases, and the interval between the two ends is 10 bases. The CDR3 numbers 12 residues from cysteine through phenylalanine. Kept here is only the CDR3 DNA, which spans 36 bases and is read in frame from base 1. According to the germline V gene (reference sequence), CDR1 reads PRHDT and CDR2 reads FYEKMQ.